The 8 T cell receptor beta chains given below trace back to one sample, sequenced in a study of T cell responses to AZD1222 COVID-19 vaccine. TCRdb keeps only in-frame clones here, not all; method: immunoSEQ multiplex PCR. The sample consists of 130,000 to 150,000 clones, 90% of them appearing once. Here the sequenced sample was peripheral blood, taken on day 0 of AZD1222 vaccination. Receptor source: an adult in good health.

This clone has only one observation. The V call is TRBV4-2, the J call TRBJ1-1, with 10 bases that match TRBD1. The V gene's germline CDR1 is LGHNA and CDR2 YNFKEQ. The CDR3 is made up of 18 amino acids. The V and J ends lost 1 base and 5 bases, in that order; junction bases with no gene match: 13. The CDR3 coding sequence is TGTGCCAGCAGCCAAGCCGGGCCCTTGACAGGGGGCGGGACTGAAGCTTTCTTT. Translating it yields CASSQAGPLTGGGTEAFF.

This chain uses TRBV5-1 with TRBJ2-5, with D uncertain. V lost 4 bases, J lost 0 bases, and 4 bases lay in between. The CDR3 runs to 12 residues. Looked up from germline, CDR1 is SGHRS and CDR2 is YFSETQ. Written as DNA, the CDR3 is TGCGCCAGCAGCCTGGACCAAGAGACCCAGTACTTC. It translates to CASSLDQETQYF.

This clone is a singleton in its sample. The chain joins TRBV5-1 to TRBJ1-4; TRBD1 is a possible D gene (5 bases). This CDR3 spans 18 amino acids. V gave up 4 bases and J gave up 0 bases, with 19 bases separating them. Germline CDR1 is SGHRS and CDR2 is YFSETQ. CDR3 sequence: CASSGGYDLDATNEKLFF. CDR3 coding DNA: TGCGCCAGCAGCGGGGGTTACGATTTAGATGCAACTAATGAAAAACTGTTTTTT.

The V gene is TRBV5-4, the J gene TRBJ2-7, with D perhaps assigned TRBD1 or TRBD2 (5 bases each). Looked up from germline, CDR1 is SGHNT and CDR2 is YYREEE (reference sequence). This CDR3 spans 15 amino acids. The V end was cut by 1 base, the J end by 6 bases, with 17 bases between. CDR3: CASSLPGTQGREQYF. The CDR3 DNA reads TGTGCCAGCAGCTTGCCAGGGACCCAGGGACGCGAGCAGTACTTC.

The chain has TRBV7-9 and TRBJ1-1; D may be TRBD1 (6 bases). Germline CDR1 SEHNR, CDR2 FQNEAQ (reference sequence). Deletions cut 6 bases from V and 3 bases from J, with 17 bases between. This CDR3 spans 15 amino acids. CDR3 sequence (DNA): TGTGCCAGCAGTGGGGGCAGGGGTTATGACACTGAAGCTTTCTTT. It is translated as CASSGGRGYDTEAFF.

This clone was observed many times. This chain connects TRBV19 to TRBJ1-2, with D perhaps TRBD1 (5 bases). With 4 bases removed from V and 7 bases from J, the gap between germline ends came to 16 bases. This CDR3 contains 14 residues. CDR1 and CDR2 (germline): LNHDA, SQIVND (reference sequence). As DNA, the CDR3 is TGTGCCAGTAGTAGACCGGGACGTACGCCTGGCTACACCTTC. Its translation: CASSRPGRTPGYTF.

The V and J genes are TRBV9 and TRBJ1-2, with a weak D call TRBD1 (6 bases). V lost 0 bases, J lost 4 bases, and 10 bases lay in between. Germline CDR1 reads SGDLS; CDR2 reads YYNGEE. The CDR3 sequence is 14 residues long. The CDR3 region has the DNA TGTGCCAGCAGCGTAGGAGGGGGGCCCTATGGCTACACCTTC. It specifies CASSVGGGPYGYTF.

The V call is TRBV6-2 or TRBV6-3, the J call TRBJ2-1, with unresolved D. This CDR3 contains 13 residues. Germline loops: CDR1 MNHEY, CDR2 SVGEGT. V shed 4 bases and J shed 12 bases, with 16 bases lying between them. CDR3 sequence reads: CASSSQWVVWQFF. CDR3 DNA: TGTGCCAGCAGTTCTCAATGGGTGGTGTGGCAGTTCTTC.